This T cell receptor (beta chain) was identified during a study of cytomegalovirus exposure and HLA in healthy donors. Study-level background: From HLA-typed donors, an early data release held about 92 million unique TCRs.

About this clone: Its matching antigen is unknown.

13 Jbeta primers and 60 Vbeta primers were used for the PCR. Original processing notes: Approximately 80 million unique TCR beta chains, approximately 11 million of them shared, were counted by a later analysis. Method: immunoSEQ multiplex PCR; TCRdb's copy keeps in-frame clones and lacks some. V and J calls and clone size are those listed in that table; D and trimming were worked out from the DNA. This sample's clone table lists approximately 70,000 clones. General study results and limits: Researchers reported that three CMV-associated chains were confirmed in vitro as CMV antigen-specific.

Sequencing input: PBMCs. The sequence derives from a woman in her thirties or forties in good health and CMV-seropositive.

CDR3 residues: CSAGGQFF. The CDR3 DNA follows: TGCAGTGCCGGAGGGCAGTTCTTC. The chain recombines TRBV20-1 with TRBJ2-1, with D tentatively TRBD2 (5 bases). Germline CDR1 is DFQATT and CDR2 is SNEGSKA (reference sequence). CDR3 length: 8 amino acids. Deletions cut 6 bases from V and 12 bases from J, with 6 bases between.